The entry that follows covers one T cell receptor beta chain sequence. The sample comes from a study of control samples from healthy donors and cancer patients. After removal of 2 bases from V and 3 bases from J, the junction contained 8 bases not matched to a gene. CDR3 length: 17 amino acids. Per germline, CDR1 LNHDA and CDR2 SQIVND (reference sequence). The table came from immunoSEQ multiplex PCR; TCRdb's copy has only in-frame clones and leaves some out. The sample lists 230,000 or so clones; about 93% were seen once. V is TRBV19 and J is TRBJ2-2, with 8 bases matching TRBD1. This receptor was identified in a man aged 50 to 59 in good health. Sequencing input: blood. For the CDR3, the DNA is TGTGCCAGTAGTATAATGGCCGGGACAGGATACACCGGGGAGCTGTTTTTT. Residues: CASSIMAGTGYTGELFF.